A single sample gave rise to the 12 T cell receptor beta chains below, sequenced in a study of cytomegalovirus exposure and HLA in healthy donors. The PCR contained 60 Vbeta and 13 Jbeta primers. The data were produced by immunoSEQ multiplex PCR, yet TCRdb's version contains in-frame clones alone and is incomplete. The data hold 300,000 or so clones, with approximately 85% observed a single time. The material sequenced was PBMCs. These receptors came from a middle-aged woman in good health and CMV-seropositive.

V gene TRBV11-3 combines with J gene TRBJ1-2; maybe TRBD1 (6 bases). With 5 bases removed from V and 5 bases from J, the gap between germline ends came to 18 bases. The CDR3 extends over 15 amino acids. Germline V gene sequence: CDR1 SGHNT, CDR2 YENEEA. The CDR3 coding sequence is TGTGCCAGCAGCCCTCAAGGGACAAGTGGGTATGGCTACACCTTC. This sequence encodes CASSPQGTSGYGYTF. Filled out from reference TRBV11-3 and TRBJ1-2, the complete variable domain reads EAGVVQSPRYKIIEKKQPVAFWCNPISGHNTLYWYLQNLGQGPELLIRYENEEAVDDSQLPKDRFSAERLKGVDSTLKIQPAELGDSAVYLCASSPQGTSGYGYTFGSGTRLTVV.

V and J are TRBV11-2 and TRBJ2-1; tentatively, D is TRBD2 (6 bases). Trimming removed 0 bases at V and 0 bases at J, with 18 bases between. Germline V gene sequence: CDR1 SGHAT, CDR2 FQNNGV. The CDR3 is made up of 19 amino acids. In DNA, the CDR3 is TGTGCCAGCAGCTTAGAACTCAGGGACTTCAAGAGCTCCTACAATGAGCAGTTCTTC. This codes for CASSLELRDFKSSYNEQFF.

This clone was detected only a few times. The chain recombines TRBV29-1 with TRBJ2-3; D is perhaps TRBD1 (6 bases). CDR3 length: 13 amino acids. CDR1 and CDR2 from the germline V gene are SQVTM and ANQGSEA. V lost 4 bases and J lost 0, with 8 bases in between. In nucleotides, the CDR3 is TGCAGCGTTGCCAGGGGAAGCACAGATACGCAGTATTTT. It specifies CSVARGSTDTQYF.

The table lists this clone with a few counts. In DNA, the CDR3 is TGTGCCACCAGCAGAGATTGGGGGCAGGCGAACACCATATATTTT. Protein sequence: CATSRDWGQANTIYF. The chain carries TRBV15 and TRBJ1-3, with D possibly TRBD1 on 6 matching bases. This CDR3 spans 15 amino acids. Trimming left V 0 bases short and J 7 bases short, with 13 bases between. Germline V lookup: CDR1 LNHNV, CDR2 YYDKDF (reference sequence). Full variable domain (remainder filled in from reference TRBV15 and TRBJ1-3): DAMVIQNPRYQVTQFGKPVTLSCSQTLNHNVMYWYQQKSSQAPKLLFHYYDKDFNNEADTPDNFQSRRPNTSFCFLDIRSPGLGDTAMYLCATSRDWGQANTIYFGEGSWLTVV.

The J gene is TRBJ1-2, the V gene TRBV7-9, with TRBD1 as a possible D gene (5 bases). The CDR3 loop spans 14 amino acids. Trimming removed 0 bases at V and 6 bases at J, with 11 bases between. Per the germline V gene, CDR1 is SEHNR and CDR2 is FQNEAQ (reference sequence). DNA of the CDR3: TGTGCCAGCAGCTTAGCGCTGGGGGGAGATGGCTACACCTTC. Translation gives CASSLALGGDGYTF.

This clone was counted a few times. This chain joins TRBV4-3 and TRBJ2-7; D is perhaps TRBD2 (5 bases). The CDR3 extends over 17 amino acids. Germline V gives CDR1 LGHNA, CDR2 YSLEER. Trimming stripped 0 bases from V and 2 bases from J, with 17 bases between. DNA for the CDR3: TGCGCCAGCAGCCAAGATTACGGGGATACCACAACCTACGAGCAGTACTTC. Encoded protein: CASSQDYGDTTTYEQYF.

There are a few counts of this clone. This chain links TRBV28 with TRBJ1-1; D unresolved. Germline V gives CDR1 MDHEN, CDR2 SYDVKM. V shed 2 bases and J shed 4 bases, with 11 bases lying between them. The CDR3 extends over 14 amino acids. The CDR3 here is CASSLGLSGTEAFF. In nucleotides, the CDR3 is TGTGCCAGCAGTTTAGGACTAAGCGGCACTGAAGCTTTCTTT.

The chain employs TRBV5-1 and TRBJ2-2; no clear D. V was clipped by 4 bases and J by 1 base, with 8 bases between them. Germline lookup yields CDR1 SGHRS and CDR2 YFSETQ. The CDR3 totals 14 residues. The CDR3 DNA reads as TGCGCCAGCAGCCCGAGCCAGAACACCGGGGAGCTGTTTTTT. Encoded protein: CASSPSQNTGELFF. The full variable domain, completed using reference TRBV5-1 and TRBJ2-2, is KAGVTQTPRYLIKTRGQQVTLSCSPISGHRSVSWYQQTPGQGLQFLFEYFSETQRNKGNFPGRFSGRQFSNSRSEMNVSTLELGDSALYLCASSPSQNTGELFFGEGSRLTVL.

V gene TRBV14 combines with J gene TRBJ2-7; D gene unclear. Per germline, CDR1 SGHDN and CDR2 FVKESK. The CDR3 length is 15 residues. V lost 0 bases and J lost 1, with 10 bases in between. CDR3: CASSQDPQRSYEQYF. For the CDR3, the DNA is TGTGCCAGCAGCCAAGATCCCCAGCGATCCTACGAGCAGTACTTC.

CDR3 DNA sequence: TGTGCCAGCTTCACGGGAGGGACAGCAGTTAGCAATCAGCCCCAGCATTTT. Amino acids: CASFTGGTAVSNQPQHF. The chain joins TRBV18 to TRBJ1-5; the match to TRBD1 covers 7 bases. Germline loops: CDR1 KGHSH, CDR2 LQKENI. Losses at the gene ends were 7 bases for V and 0 bases for J; bases not matched to a gene: 12. The CDR3 has 17 residues.

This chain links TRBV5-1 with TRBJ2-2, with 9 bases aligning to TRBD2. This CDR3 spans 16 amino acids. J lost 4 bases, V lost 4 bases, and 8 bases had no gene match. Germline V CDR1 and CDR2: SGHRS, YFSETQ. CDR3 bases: TGCGCCAGCAGCCCCGGGACTAGCTGGGTCACCGGGGAGCTGTTTTTT. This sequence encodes CASSPGTSWVTGELFF.

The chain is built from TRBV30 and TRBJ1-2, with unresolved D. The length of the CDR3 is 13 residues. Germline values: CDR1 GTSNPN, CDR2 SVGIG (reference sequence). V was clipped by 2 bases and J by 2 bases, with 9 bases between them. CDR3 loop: CAWSQTLNYGYTF. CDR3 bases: TGTGCCTGGAGTCAAACATTGAACTATGGCTACACCTTC.